Shown below are 24 T cell receptor beta chains from a single sample sequenced in a study of STAT5B mutations in CD4+ large granular lymphocyte leukemia. The repertoire was sequenced with immunoSEQ multiplex PCR; TCRdb's copy has only in-frame clones and lacks some. The sample carries about 30,000 clones, around 66% recorded once. The specimen sequenced was CD4+ T cells from blood buffy coats. All receptors come from a human donor in good health.

The gene calls are TRBV5-6 and TRBJ2-7; 9 bases are a match to TRBD1. This CDR3 is built from 15 residues. V trimming: 4 bases; J trimming: 6 bases; junction bases outside the gene matches: 11. Germline V gene lookup returns CDR1 SGHDT and CDR2 YYEEEE. The CDR3 DNA reads TGTGCCAGCAGCACCTCGACAGGGGGATACGGCGAGCAGTACTTC. Its translation is CASSTSTGGYGEQYF.

The chain has TRBV15 and TRBJ2-2; 7 nucleotides align to TRBD2. This CDR3 comprises 16 residues. Germline-derived CDR1 and CDR2 are LNHNV and YYDKDF (reference sequence). Trimming removed 1 base from V and 2 bases from J; junction bases left unmatched: 4. CDR3: CATSRVAGLNTGELFF. The CDR3 bases are TGTGCCACCAGCAGAGTGGCGGGACTAAACACCGGGGAGCTGTTTTTT.

V gene TRBV14 combines with J gene TRBJ1-6; unclear D gene. CDR3 length: 15 residues. Germline V gene sequence: CDR1 SGHDN, CDR2 FVKESK. V lost 4 bases to trimming and J lost 9 bases, with 16 bases between them. CDR3 protein: CASSPSAGDRSPLHF. In DNA, the CDR3 is TGTGCCAGCAGCCCCTCGGCAGGAGATCGTTCACCCCTCCACTTT.

This chain joins TRBV27 and TRBJ2-7; D gene ambiguous. The CDR3 runs 15 residues. Trimming stripped 3 bases from V and 3 bases from J, with 15 bases between. Germline lookup yields CDR1 MNHEY and CDR2 SMNVEV (reference sequence). The CDR3 nucleotides are TGTGCCAGCAGTTTCGAGAACTTGCCAGGCTACGAGCAGTACTTC. Translated, it gives CASSFENLPGYEQYF.

CDR3 amino acids: CASSWGRAGGDSPLHF. The CDR3 bases are TGTGCCAGCAGTTGGGGACGGGCGGGGGGGGATTCACCCCTCCACTTT. The chain employs TRBV27 and TRBJ1-6, with D possibly matching TRBD1 (5 bases). The V end was cut by 4 bases, the J end by 8 bases, with 18 bases between. CDR1 is MNHEY, CDR2 SMNVEV, per germline (reference sequence). The CDR3 loop spans 16 amino acids.

V and J are TRBV25-1 and TRBJ2-6; D tentatively fits TRBD1 or TRBD2 (6 bases each). V was cut by 7 bases and J by 4 bases, with 17 bases left in between. The CDR3 loop spans 16 amino acids. Per the germline V gene, CDR1 is MGHDK and CDR2 is SYGVNS. CDR3 nucleotides: TGTGCCAGCACGGGGGCGCCAACAACAGGGGCCAACGTCCTGACTTTC. Its protein product is CASTGAPTTGANVLTF. Supplemented by reference TRBV25-1 and TRBJ2-6, the full variable domain reads EADIYQTPRYLVIGTGKKITLECSQTMGHDKMYWYQQDPGMELHLIHYSYGVNSTEKGDLSSESTVSRIRTEHFPLTLESARPSHTSQYLCASTGAPTTGANVLTFGAGSRLTVL.

V gene TRBV7-3 combines with J gene TRBJ2-3; 11 bases are shared with TRBD1. Trimming took 3 bases from V and 4 from J; bases not matched to a gene: 3. The CDR3 has 15 amino acids. Germline-derived CDR1 and CDR2 are SGHTA and FQGTGA. The CDR3 is CASSFPGQGADTQYF. The CDR3 DNA reads as TGTGCCAGCAGCTTCCCGGGACAGGGGGCAGATACGCAGTATTTT. The full variable domain, rest sourced from reference TRBV7-3 and TRBJ2-3, is GAGVSQTPSNKVTEKGKYVELRCDPISGHTALYWYRQSLGQGPEFLIYFQGTGAADDSGLPNDRFFAVRPEGSVSTLKIQRTERGDSAVYLCASSFPGQGADTQYFGPGTRLTVL.

The gene calls are TRBV14 and TRBJ2-3, with D possibly called TRBD1 or TRBD2 (5 bases each). Germline loops: CDR1 SGHDN, CDR2 FVKESK. The CDR3 covers 14 residues. The V end was cut by 2 bases, the J end by 5 bases, with 11 bases between. CDR3 bases: TGTGCCAGCAGCCAACTGGGGGAGATAGATACGCAGTATTTT. Protein: CASSQLGEIDTQYF.

This CDR3 reads CSVGGTGSYEQYF. CDR3 nucleotides: TGCAGCGTTGGGGGGACAGGGTCCTACGAGCAGTACTTC. The V call is TRBV29-1, the J call TRBJ2-7; 9 nucleotides line up with TRBD1. The CDR3 length is 13 residues. The junction had 2 bases not matched to a gene; V was cut back by 4 bases and J by 1 base. Germline V gene lookup returns CDR1 SQVTM and CDR2 ANQGSEA.

In nucleotides, the CDR3 is TGTGCCTGGAGTGTTAACAGTCCCGAGCAGTACTTC. Translating it yields CAWSVNSPEQYF. The V and J genes are TRBV30 and TRBJ2-7; unclear D gene. This CDR3 spans 12 amino acids. CDR1 GTSNPN and CDR2 SVGIG come from the germline V gene (reference sequence). With 0 bases removed from V and 6 bases from J, the gap between germline ends came to 9 bases. The full variable domain, in which reference TRBV30 and TRBJ2-7 provide the parts outside the CDR3, is SQTIHQWPATLVQPVGSPLSLECTVEGTSNPNLYWYRQAAGRGLQLLFYSVGIGQISSEVPQNLSASRPQDRQFILSSKKLLLSDSGFYLCAWSVNSPEQYFGPGTRLTVT.

The chain carries TRBV2 and TRBJ2-6; a weak D match, TRBD1 (5 bases). Looked up from germline, CDR1 is SNHLY and CDR2 is FYNNEI. The CDR3 has 15 amino acids. The V end was cut by 3 bases, the J end by 2 bases, with 8 bases between. The CDR3 sequence is CASSDQGAGANVLTF. CDR3 bases: TGTGCCAGCAGTGATCAGGGCGCTGGGGCCAACGTCCTGACTTTC.

The genes are TRBV9 and TRBJ2-5; 8 nucleotides align to TRBD1. The germline gives CDR1 SGDLS, CDR2 YYNGEE. This CDR3 comprises 14 residues. The J segment lost 1 base and the V segment lost 4 bases, leaving 3 bases of the junction unmatched. The CDR3: CASSQGTGQETQYF. The CDR3 DNA sequence: TGTGCCAGCAGCCAAGGGACAGGCCAAGAGACCCAGTACTTC.

In this sample, this clone turned up once. V usage is TRBV19 and J usage is TRBJ2-7; D is possibly TRBD2 (6 bases). Trimming cost V 4 bases and J 12 bases, with 19 bases left between them. The CDR3 totals 13 residues. Germline assignment: CDR1 LNHDA and CDR2 SQIVND (reference sequence). This CDR3 is CASSSPGVPRPYF. In nucleotides, the CDR3 is TGTGCCAGTAGTAGCCCGGGGGTACCTCGCCCGTACTTC.

This chain uses TRBV19 with TRBJ1-1; possible D gene TRBD1, 5 bases. Trimming left V 1 base short and J 3 bases short, with 15 bases between. CDR3 length: 16 amino acids. The germline gives CDR1 LNHDA, CDR2 SQIVND (reference sequence). DNA of the CDR3: TGTGCCAGTAGTATAGGAAGCAGGGTATGGGACACTGAAGCTTTCTTT. As protein: CASSIGSRVWDTEAFF.

V usage is TRBV7-3 and J usage is TRBJ2-4; no definite D call. CDR3 length equals 12 residues. Germline CDR1 is SGHTA and CDR2 is FQGTGA. Trimming cost V 3 bases and J 2 bases, with 2 bases left between them. The CDR3 bases are TGTGCCAGCAGCTTCACCAAAAACATTCAGTACTTC. Its translation: CASSFTKNIQYF.

The chain recombines TRBV5-1 with TRBJ2-5; D assignment may be TRBD1 or TRBD2 (5 bases each). The assigned J gene may be wrong: the sequence end matches TRBJ2-7 better. The CDR3 covers 16 residues. Germline loops: CDR1 SGHRS, CDR2 YFSETQ. CDR3 bases: TGCGCCAGCATGACCTCCCCGGGGCAGAACTCCTACGAGCAGTACTTC. Translating gives CASMTSPGQNSYEQYF.

This clone has just one count. This sequence joins TRBV19 and TRBJ2-1; 8 nucleotides match TRBD2. The CDR3 covers 13 residues. Germline-derived CDR1 and CDR2 are LNHDA and SQIVND (reference sequence). Trimming took 5 bases from V and 6 from J; bases not matched to a gene: 3. The CDR3 nucleotides are TGTGCCAGTAGTGCCACTAGCGGCAATGAGCAGTTCTTC. This translates into CASSATSGNEQFF.

The chain recombines TRBV6-5 with TRBJ2-2; weak D call: TRBD1 (6 bases). V was shortened by 5 bases and J by 3 bases, with 13 bases between the two germline ends. The CDR3 sequence is 15 residues long. In germline, CDR1 is MNHEY, CDR2 SVGAGI. This CDR3 reads CASSPGTPYTGELFF. The CDR3, as DNA: TGTGCCAGCAGTCCCGGGACACCGTACACCGGGGAGCTGTTTTTT.

This chain links TRBV2 with TRBJ2-1; TRBD2 aligns across 13 bases. There are 15 residues in the CDR3. CDR1 is SNHLY and CDR2 is FYNNEI in the germline V gene. Unmatched junction bases numbered 2, after V lost 5 bases and J lost 4 bases. Here the CDR3 DNA reads TGTGCCAGCAGTACTAGCGGGGGGGAGTACAATGAGCAGTTCTTC. This sequence encodes CASSTSGGEYNEQFF.

The V gene is TRBV30, the J gene TRBJ2-5; D remains unclear. Germline CDR1 and CDR2: GTSNPN and SVGIG (reference sequence). Deletions cut 1 base from V and 0 bases from J, with 9 bases between. The CDR3 consists of 14 residues. CDR3 DNA sequence: TGTGCCTGGAGTGAGGAGCAGTACCAAGAGACCCAGTACTTC. This sequence encodes CAWSEEQYQETQYF.

This chain links TRBV6-5 with TRBJ2-3; D might be TRBD2 (7 bases). The V end lost 2 bases, the J end lost 10 bases, and 16 bases lay between the germline ends. The CDR3 is 14 amino acids. Germline assignment: CDR1 MNHEY and CDR2 SVGAGI. The CDR3 sequence: CASSYKGGQAAQYF. The CDR3, as DNA: TGTGCCAGCAGTTACAAGGGGGGGCAGGCAGCGCAGTATTTT.

The J gene is TRBJ2-1, the V gene TRBV6-5, with no clear D. CDR3 length: 16 amino acids. CDR1 and CDR2 (germline): MNHEY, SVGAGI. V was shortened by 0 bases and J by 1 base, with 10 bases between the two germline ends. CDR3 sequence reads: CASSYSSQLSYNEQFF. The CDR3, as DNA: TGTGCCAGCAGTTACTCGAGTCAGCTATCCTACAATGAGCAGTTCTTC.

This chain connects TRBV28 to TRBJ1-2; TRBD1 is a possible D gene (6 bases). The CDR3 runs 14 residues. Per the germline V gene, CDR1 is MDHEN and CDR2 is SYDVKM. With 5 bases removed from V and 6 bases from J, the gap between germline ends came to 16 bases. The CDR3 protein is CASSLFRGTHGYTF. Here the CDR3 DNA reads TGTGCCAGCAGTCTATTCAGGGGTACGCATGGCTACACCTTC.

This clone was counted only a few times. The chain is built from TRBV18 and TRBJ2-3; D unclear. The CDR3 covers 15 residues. Per the germline V gene, CDR1 is KGHSH and CDR2 is LQKENI. The germline V and J ends were trimmed by 0 bases and 3 bases, with 10 bases remaining between them. Written as DNA, the CDR3 is TGTGCCAGCTCACCACCGACGGGTTGGACAGATACGCAGTATTTT. Translating it yields CASSPPTGWTDTQYF. Supplemented by reference TRBV18 and TRBJ2-3, the full variable domain reads NAGVMQNPRHLVRRRGQEARLRCSPMKGHSHVYWYRQLPEEGLKFMVYLQKENIIDESGMPKERFSAEFPKEGPSILRIQQVVRGDSAAYFCASSPPTGWTDTQYFGPGTRLTVL.